This T cell receptor (beta chain) was retrieved from a study of blood T cell repertoires in COVID-19. In the study overall: Sources were T cells, B-cell-depleted T cells, or PBMCs; the material itself was cDNA or gDNA.

Clones were sequenced by immunoSEQ multiplex PCR, and TCRdb holds only the in-frame ones, with some missing. The table lists 130,000 or so clones, about 89% of them singletons. This CDR3 has 15 residues. Trimming stripped 4 bases from V and 0 bases from J, with 11 bases between. The V gene's germline CDR1 is SGHTS and CDR2 YDEGEE. The sample comprised peripheral blood. The chain combines TRBV5-8 with TRBJ1-5; D unclear. This sequence was found in a woman in her seventies with COVID-19, enrolled during active disease. This CDR3 is CASSRRVNSNQPQHF. As DNA, the CDR3 is TGTGCCAGCAGCCGCCGGGTTAATAGCAATCAGCCCCAGCATTTT.